Listed here are 25 T cell receptor beta chains from one sample, sequenced in a study of T cell repertoires in cytomegalovirus infection. TCRdb reanalysed the reads using MiXCR and keeps one entry per CDR3 protein. Among some 600,000 distinct CDR3 sequences, roughly a quarter were seen once, and the ten largest hold roughly 8%. Specimen: CD8+ T cells from PBMCs. These receptors all stem from a human donor in good health (CMV status not recorded). Some clones in this sample may be carry-over from other donors' samples.

This clonotype was observed many times. J is TRBJ2-1 and V is TRBV27; D gene unclear. V was cut by 3 bases and J by 5 bases, with 17 bases left in between. In germline, CDR1 is MNHEY, CDR2 SMNVEV (reference sequence). This CDR3 has 16 amino acids. CDR3 sequence reads: CASSFPSSDPNNEQFF. The CDR3 nucleotides read TGTGCCAGCAGTTTCCCTTCTTCCGACCCTAACAATGAGCAGTTCTTC.

This clonotype showed up many times. The chain couples TRBV7-9 to TRBJ2-1; 12 bases are a match to TRBD1. J lost 6 bases, V lost 4 bases, and 4 bases had no gene match. This CDR3 comprises 15 residues. Germline V gives CDR1 SEHNR, CDR2 FQNEAQ (reference sequence). The CDR3 sequence: CASSSRDRGRNEQFF. In nucleotides, the CDR3 is TGTGCCAGCAGCTCCCGGGACAGGGGGCGCAATGAGCAGTTCTTC.

The rearrangement links TRBV29-1 to TRBJ1-1; TRBD1 is a possible D gene (5 bases). The V gene's germline CDR1 is SQVTM and CDR2 ANQGSEA. Trimming stripped 5 bases from V and 1 base from J, with 8 bases between. The CDR3 totals 12 residues. The CDR3 spells CSVLGTNTEAFF. In DNA form, the CDR3 reads TGCAGCGTTCTGGGGACGAACACTGAAGCTTTCTTT.

This clonotype was seen ten or more times. V gene TRBV5-1 combines with J gene TRBJ2-3; TRBD2 might be the D (6 bases). CDR1 is SGHRS and CDR2 is YFSETQ in the germline V gene. The CDR3 has 16 amino acids. Trimming cost V 4 bases and J 5 bases, with 20 bases left between them. The CDR3 DNA is TGCGCCAGCAGCCCCCGGGACTCGGGCGGATTAGATACGCAGTATTTT. Protein: CASSPRDSGGLDTQYF.

In its sample, this clonotype was seen a few times. This chain joins TRBV7-9 and TRBJ1-2; D is possibly TRBD1 (6 bases). Germline V gene sequence: CDR1 SEHNR, CDR2 FQNEAQ (reference sequence). V lost 4 bases to trimming and J lost 7 bases, with 10 bases between them. This CDR3 contains 12 residues. Here the CDR3 DNA reads TGTGCCAGCAGCTGGCCAGGGGCTGGCTACACCTTC. Its translation is CASSWPGAGYTF.

This clonotype turned up a few times. The J gene is TRBJ2-1, the V gene TRBV5-1; D may match TRBD1 or TRBD2 (5 bases each). Trimming cost V 1 base and J 5 bases, with 16 bases left between them. This CDR3 is built from 16 residues. Germline V gene sequence: CDR1 SGHRS, CDR2 YFSETQ. CDR3: CASSLFVGDPHNEQFF. CDR3 sequence (DNA): TGCGCCAGCAGCTTGTTTGTAGGGGACCCCCACAATGAGCAGTTCTTC.

This clonotype was seen a few times. The chain combines TRBV13 with TRBJ2-3; TRBD2 might be the D (6 bases). Trimming took off 4 bases at V and 0 bases at J, with 14 bases between the two ends. The germline gives CDR1 PRHDT, CDR2 FYEKMQ (reference sequence). The CDR3 extends over 16 amino acids. Written as DNA, the CDR3 is TGTGCCAGCAGCTCCCTTTTACGGGGGAGCACAGATACGCAGTATTTT. It specifies CASSSLLRGSTDTQYF.

This clonotype was seen a handful of times. The chain combines TRBV6-2 or TRBV6-3 with TRBJ1-2, with D unclear. The CDR3 contains 12 residues. Trimming removed 8 bases at V and 4 bases at J, with 11 bases between. Germline CDR1 MNHEY, CDR2 SVGEGT. CDR3: CASGKKGYGYTF. The CDR3 nucleotides are TGTGCCAGCGGTAAAAAGGGCTATGGCTACACCTTC.

This clonotype was observed a handful of times. The chain combines TRBV4-1 with TRBJ2-4, with D uncertain. This CDR3 has 14 residues. V lost 3 bases and J lost 7, with 13 bases in between. In germline, CDR1 is MGHRA, CDR2 YSYEKL. The CDR3 protein is CASSQEEATNIQYF. CDR3 in DNA: TGCGCCAGCAGCCAGGAAGAGGCTACGAACATTCAGTACTTC.

This clonotype was picked up one time. CDR3 in DNA: TGTGCCAGCAGTGACGGGGGGTACGGTGAGCAGTTCTTC. Translation gives CASSDGGYGEQFF. The chain has TRBV6-4 and TRBJ2-1; D is perhaps TRBD2 (6 bases). V lost 2 bases and J lost 9, with 11 bases in between. Germline V CDR1 and CDR2: MRHNA, SNTAGT. This CDR3 has 13 amino acids.

V and J are TRBV3-1 and TRBJ1-5, with TRBD1 as a possible D gene (6 bases). Germline CDR1 is LGHDT and CDR2 is YNNKEL (reference sequence). V lost 3 bases, J lost 5 bases, and 14 bases lay in between. This CDR3 comprises 15 residues. The CDR3 DNA reads TGTGCCAGCAGCCAGGACACAGGGAGAGATCAGCCCCAGCATTTT. It specifies CASSQDTGRDQPQHF.

J is TRBJ1-1 and V is TRBV6-1; no definite D call. This CDR3 is 13 amino acids long. Germline V gene lookup returns CDR1 MNHNS and CDR2 SASEGT. V lost 5 bases, J lost 6 bases, and 13 bases lay in between. The CDR3 DNA sequence: TGTGCCAGCAGTCCGTATCCGTCGGCTGAAGCTTTCTTT. Translating gives CASSPYPSAEAFF.

CDR3 in DNA: TGTGCCAGCAGCTTCCCAGGGGCGGGCACCGGGGAGCTGTTTTTT. Protein: CASSFPGAGTGELFF. The gene calls are TRBV11-2 and TRBJ2-2, with D tentatively TRBD1 (6 bases). Germline loops: CDR1 SGHAT, CDR2 FQNNGV. V lost 3 bases, J lost 4 bases, and 12 bases lay in between. The CDR3 has 15 amino acids. Looking up the rest from reference TRBV11-2 and TRBJ2-2 gives the full variable domain: EAGVAQSPRYKIIEKRQSVAFWCNPISGHATLYWYQQILGQGPKLLIQFQNNGVVDDSQLPKDRFSAERLKGVDSTLKIQPAKLEDSAVYLCASSFPGAGTGELFFGEGSRLTVL.

This clonotype has a handful of counts. The genes are TRBV2 and TRBJ2-3; 8 bases are a match to TRBD1. This CDR3 region has 15 residues. After removal of 6 bases from V and 3 bases from J, the junction contained 8 bases not matched to a gene. Per germline, CDR1 SNHLY and CDR2 FYNNEI. For the CDR3, the DNA is TGTGCCAGCAGCCCAGGGGGCAAAGGGACAGATACGCAGTATTTT. The encoded protein is CASSPGGKGTDTQYF.

This clonotype was detected ten times or more. A junction boundary mismatches the germline segment, possibly from a read error. The DNA of the CDR3 is TGTGCTAGCAGCTCTGGAGCGGGGGAAGAGCAGTTCTTC. Its translation is CASSSGAGEEQFF. The chain couples TRBV7-7 to TRBJ2-1; 8 nucleotides agree with TRBD2. The CDR3 has 13 amino acids. The germline gives CDR1 SSHAT, CDR2 FNYEAQ (reference sequence).

The rearrangement links TRBV29-1 to TRBJ2-2; perhaps TRBD2 as D (6 bases). Trimming left V 1 base short and J 0 bases short, with 15 bases between. CDR3 size: 17 residues. In germline, CDR1 is SQVTM, CDR2 ANQGSEA. CDR3 nucleotides: TGCAGCGTTGAAGTTACGGGGACTTTCTCGAACACCGGGGAGCTGTTTTTT. Translating it yields CSVEVTGTFSNTGELFF.

Concerning this clonotype: This likely reflects a read error, since a far larger clone is one base away. This sequence joins TRBV11-2 and TRBJ2-5; D call uncertain. Between the trimmed V and J ends, which lost 6 bases and 5 bases, there was a span of 7 bases. The CDR3 sequence is 11 residues long. From germline, CDR1 is SGHAT and CDR2 FQNNGV. CDR3 nucleotide sequence: TGTGCCAGCAGATCGTGGGAGACCCAGTACTTC. It translates to CASRSWETQYF.

This clonotype came up many times. The V call is TRBV7-8, the J call TRBJ2-7; 9 bases agree with TRBD1. Per germline, CDR1 SGHVS and CDR2 FQNEAQ. CDR3 length equals 12 residues. V gave up 5 bases and J gave up 6 bases; unmatched junction bases: 2. In nucleotides, the CDR3 is TGTGCCAGCAGCCCACAGGGGGCCGAGCAGTACTTC. Its protein product is CASSPQGAEQYF. The full variable domain, its missing parts supplied by reference TRBV7-8 and TRBJ2-7, is GAGVSQSPRYKVAKRGQDVALRCDPISGHVSLFWYQQALGQGPEFLTYFQNEAQLDKSGLPSDRFFAERPEGSVSTLKIQRTQQEDSAVYLCASSPQGAEQYFGPGTRLTVT.

The chain recombines TRBV5-1 with TRBJ2-7; D remains unclear. CDR1 and CDR2 (germline): SGHRS, YFSETQ. Trimming stripped 4 bases from V and 2 bases from J, with 19 bases between. The CDR3 has 16 residues. In DNA form, the CDR3 reads TGCGCCAGCAGCCCGACTGAGGAACCTACCCCCTACGAGCAGTACTTC. Protein product: CASSPTEEPTPYEQYF.

The rearrangement uses TRBV6-5 and TRBJ2-1; no reliable D call. Germline CDR1 is MNHEY and CDR2 is SVGAGI. V was trimmed by 7 bases and J by 2 bases, leaving 15 bases between them. The CDR3 has 15 amino acids. The DNA of the CDR3 is TGTGCCAGCACCTCCGCGAGGACCCCCTACAATGAGCAGTTCTTC. As protein: CASTSARTPYNEQFF.

The table lists this clonotype with a few counts. V and J are TRBV19 and TRBJ2-7; TRBD2 aligns across 8 bases. Germline V gene lookup returns CDR1 LNHDA and CDR2 SQIVND (reference sequence). Trimming at V came to 3 bases and at J to 6 bases, leaving 4 bases not matched to a gene. The CDR3 is made up of 13 amino acids. The CDR3 sequence: CASSISGETEQYV. CDR3 nucleotides: TGTGCCAGTAGTATTAGCGGGGAGACCGAGCAGTACGTC.

This clonotype was seen a handful of times. The CDR3 protein is CSVENLDRVEAGANVLTF. DNA for the CDR3: TGCAGCGTTGAAAACCTTGACAGGGTGGAGGCTGGGGCCAACGTCCTGACTTTC. V and J are TRBV29-1 and TRBJ2-6; 7 positions agree with TRBD1. V dropped 2 bases and J dropped 2; count of bases not matched to a gene: 12. Germline CDR1 SQVTM, CDR2 ANQGSEA. The CDR3 has 18 residues.

The rearrangement links TRBV10-2 to TRBJ2-7; D is undetermined. The CDR3 totals 12 residues. With 8 bases removed from V and 0 bases from J, the gap between germline ends came to 8 bases. Germline values: CDR1 WSHSY, CDR2 SAAADI. The CDR3 region is CASATNSYEQYV. Here the CDR3 DNA reads TGCGCCAGCGCGACGAACTCCTACGAGCAGTACGTC.

This clonotype came up a few times. V gene TRBV6-8 combines with J gene TRBJ2-7; weak D call: TRBD1 (5 bases). CDR1 and CDR2 from the germline V gene are MNHGY and SAAAGT. The V and J ends lost 3 bases and 3 bases respectively, with 27 bases between them. The length of the CDR3 is 19 residues. CDR3 in DNA: TGTGCCAGCAGTTATTTCCCCCCAGGGCTTGTTAAAAACAACTACGAGCAGTACTTC. Translated, it gives CASSYFPPGLVKNNYEQYF.

This clonotype was counted only a few times. V is TRBV5-6 and J is TRBJ1-6; no definite D call. This CDR3 is built from 14 residues. With 3 bases removed from V and 5 bases from J, the gap between germline ends came to 9 bases. Germline V CDR1 and CDR2: SGHDT, YYEEEE. CDR3 protein: CASSSDGNNSPLHF. The CDR3, as DNA: TGTGCCAGCAGCTCCGACGGAAATAATTCACCCCTCCACTTT. Supplemented by reference TRBV5-6 and TRBJ1-6, the full variable domain reads DAGVTQSPTHLIKTRGQQVTLRCSPKSGHDTVSWYQQALGQGPQFIFQYYEEEERQRGNFPDRFSGHQFPNYSSELNVNALLLGDSALYLCASSSDGNNSPLHFGNGTRLTVT.